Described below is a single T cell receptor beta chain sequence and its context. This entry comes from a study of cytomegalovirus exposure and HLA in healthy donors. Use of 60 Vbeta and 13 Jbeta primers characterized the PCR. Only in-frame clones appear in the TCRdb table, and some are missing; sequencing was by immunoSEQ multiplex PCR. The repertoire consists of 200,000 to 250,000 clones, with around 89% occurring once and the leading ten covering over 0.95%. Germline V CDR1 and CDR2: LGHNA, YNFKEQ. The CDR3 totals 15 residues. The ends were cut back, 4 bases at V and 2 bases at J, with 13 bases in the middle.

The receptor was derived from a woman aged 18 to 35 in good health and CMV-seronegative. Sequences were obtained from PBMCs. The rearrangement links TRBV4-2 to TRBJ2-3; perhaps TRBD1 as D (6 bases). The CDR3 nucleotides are TGTGCCAGCAGCCGCCGGACAGATAACACAGATACGCAGTATTTT. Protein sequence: CASSRRTDNTDTQYF.